The following is a T cell receptor beta chain sequence with its context. A J-beta primer mix and a sample-barcoded 5' primer were used in a second PCR of roughly 6 to 12 cycles. TCRdb processed the 5' RACE reads anew with MiXCR; each CDR3 protein has one entry. The top ten hold 15% of the sample, which has about 650,000 distinct CDR3 sequences, about 30% seen once. The germline V gene has CDR1 SGHKS and CDR2 YYEKEE (reference sequence). V was trimmed by 8 bases and J by 0 bases, leaving 12 bases between them. The CDR3 has 13 residues. This specimen belongs to a study of blood T cells in healthy people across ages.

The V and J genes are TRBV5-5 and TRBJ2-7; no reliable D call. The TCR sequence derives from an elderly woman in good health. Sequencing was performed on blood. The DNA for the CDR3 is TGTGCCAGTAGTAAGAGCGACTCCTACGAGCAGTACTTC. Its translation is CASSKSDSYEQYF. Variable domain in full (rest from reference TRBV5-5 and TRBJ2-7): DAGVTQSPTHLIKTRGQQVTLRCSPISGHKSVSWYQQVLGQGPQFIFQYYEKEERGRGNFPDRFSARQFPNYSSELNVNALLLGDSALYLCASSKSDSYEQYFGPGTRLTVT.